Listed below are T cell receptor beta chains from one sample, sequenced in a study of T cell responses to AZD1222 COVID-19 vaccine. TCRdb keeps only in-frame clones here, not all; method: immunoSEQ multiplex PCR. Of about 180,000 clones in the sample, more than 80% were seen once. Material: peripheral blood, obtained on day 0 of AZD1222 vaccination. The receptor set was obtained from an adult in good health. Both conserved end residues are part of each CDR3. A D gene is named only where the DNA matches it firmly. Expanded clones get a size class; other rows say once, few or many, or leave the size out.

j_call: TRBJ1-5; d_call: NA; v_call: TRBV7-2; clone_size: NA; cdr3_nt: TGTGCCAGCAGCCGTCACGGGTCCATAGAGACCCAGCCCCAGCATTTT; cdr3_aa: CASSRHGSIETQPQHF
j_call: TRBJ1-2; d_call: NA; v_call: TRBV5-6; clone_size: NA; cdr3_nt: TGTGCCAGCAGCCCAGGACGGTTCTATGGCTACACCTTC; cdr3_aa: CASSPGRFYGYTF
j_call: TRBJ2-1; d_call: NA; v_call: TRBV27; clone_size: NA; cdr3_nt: TGTGCCAGCAGTTTAGATAAACTAGCAGGCAATGAGCAGTTCTTC; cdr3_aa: CASSLDKLAGNEQFF
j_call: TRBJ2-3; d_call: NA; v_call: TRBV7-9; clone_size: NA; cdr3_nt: TGTGCCAGCAGCCTCAGTCTGAGCACAGATACGCAGTATTTT; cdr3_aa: CASSLSLSTDTQYF
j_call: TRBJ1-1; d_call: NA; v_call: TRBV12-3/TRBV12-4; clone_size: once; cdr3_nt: TGTGCCAGCAGTTTAGGAGGGTATGGAGCTTTCTTT; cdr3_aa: CASSLGGYGAFF
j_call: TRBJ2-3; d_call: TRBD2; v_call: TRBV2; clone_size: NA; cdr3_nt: TGTGCCAGCAGTGTAAGGGGGACTAGCGGCCTAATCACAGATACGCAGTATTTT; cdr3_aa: CASSVRGTSGLITDTQYF
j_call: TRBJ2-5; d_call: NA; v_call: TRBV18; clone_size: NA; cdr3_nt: TGTGCCAGCTCACCACTTCAGGGTTTACAAGAGACCCAGTACTTC; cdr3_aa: CASSPLQGLQETQYF
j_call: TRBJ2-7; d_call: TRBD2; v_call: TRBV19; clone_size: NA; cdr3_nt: TGTGCCAGTAGTATAGGGACTAGCTACGAGCAGTACTTC; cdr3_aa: CASSIGTSYEQYF
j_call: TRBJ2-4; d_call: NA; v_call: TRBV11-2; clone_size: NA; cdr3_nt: TGTGCCAGCAGCTTAAACGGAGTGCACCTAGCCAAAAACATTCAGTACTTC; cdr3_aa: CASSLNGVHLAKNIQYF
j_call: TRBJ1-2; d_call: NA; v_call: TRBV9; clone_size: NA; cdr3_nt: TGTGCCAGCAGCGTAGAACCGTCCAGAGGCTACACCTTC; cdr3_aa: CASSVEPSRGYTF
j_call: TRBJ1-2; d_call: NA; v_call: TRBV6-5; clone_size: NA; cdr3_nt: TGTGCCAGCAGTTACTCGTTAGGTCCGGGGAACTATGGCTACACCTTC; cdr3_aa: CASSYSLGPGNYGYTF
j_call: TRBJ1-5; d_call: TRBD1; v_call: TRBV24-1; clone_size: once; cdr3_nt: TGTGCCACCAGTGACCTTGACAGGGTGAGGGTTGGCAATCAGCCCCAGCATTTT; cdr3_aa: CATSDLDRVRVGNQPQHF
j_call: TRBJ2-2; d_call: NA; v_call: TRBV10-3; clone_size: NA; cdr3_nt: TGTGCCATCAGTGAGTCAGAAGCGAACACCGGGGAGCTGTTTTTT; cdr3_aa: CAISESEANTGELFF
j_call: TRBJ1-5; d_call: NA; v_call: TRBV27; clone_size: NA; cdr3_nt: TGTGCCACCGGGGCTATTCAGCCCCAGCATTTT; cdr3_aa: CATGAIQPQHF
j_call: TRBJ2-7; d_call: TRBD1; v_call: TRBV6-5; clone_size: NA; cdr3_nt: TGTGCCAGCAGGACGGACAGGGGGAGGACCTACGAGCAGTACTTC; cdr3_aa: CASRTDRGRTYEQYF
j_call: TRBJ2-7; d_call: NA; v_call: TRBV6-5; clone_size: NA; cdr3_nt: TGTGCCAGCAGATCCCTCGGGGCCTCCTACGAGCAGTACTTC; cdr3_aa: CASRSLGASYEQYF
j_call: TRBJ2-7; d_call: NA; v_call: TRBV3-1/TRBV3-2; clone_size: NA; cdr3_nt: TGTGCCAGCAGCCTCCAAAAGGGATACGAGCAGTACTTC; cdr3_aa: CASSLQKGYEQYF
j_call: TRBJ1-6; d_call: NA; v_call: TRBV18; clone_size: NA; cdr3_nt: TGTGCCAGCTCACCAGACAGCCCTCTGAATTCACCCCTCCACTTT; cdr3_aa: CASSPDSPLNSPLHF
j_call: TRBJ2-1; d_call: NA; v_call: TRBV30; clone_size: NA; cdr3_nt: TGTGCCTGGAGTCTGGGAGGTGAGCAGTTCTTC; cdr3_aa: CAWSLGGEQFF
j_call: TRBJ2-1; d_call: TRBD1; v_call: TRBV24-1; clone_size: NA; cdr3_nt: TGTGCCACCAGTGATAGAGGACAGGGCTCCTACAATGAGCAGTTCTTC; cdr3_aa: CATSDRGQGSYNEQFF
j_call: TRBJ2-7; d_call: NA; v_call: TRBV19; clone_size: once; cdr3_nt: TGTGCCAGTAGCCCCGGACGGATCTCCTACGAGCAGTACTTC; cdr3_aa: CASSPGRISYEQYF
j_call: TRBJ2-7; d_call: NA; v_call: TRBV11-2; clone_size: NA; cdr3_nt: TGTGCCAGCAGCTTAAATGGCGGGCCCACCTACGAGCAGTACTTC; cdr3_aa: CASSLNGGPTYEQYF
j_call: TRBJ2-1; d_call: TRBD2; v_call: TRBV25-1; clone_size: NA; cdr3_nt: TGTGCCAGCAGTGAAGGCGGGGGGTCCTACAATGAGCAGTTCTTC; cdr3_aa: CASSEGGGSYNEQFF
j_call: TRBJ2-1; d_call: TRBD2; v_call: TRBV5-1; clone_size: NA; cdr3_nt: TGCGCCAGCAGTCGAGCGGGAGGGCCAGATAGCAATGAGCAGTTCTTC; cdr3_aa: CASSRAGGPDSNEQFF
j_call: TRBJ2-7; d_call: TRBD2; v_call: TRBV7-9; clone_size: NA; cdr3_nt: TGTGCCAGCAGCTTACCCCGACTAGCGGGAGGCTTCTACGAGCAGTACTTC; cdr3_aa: CASSLPRLAGGFYEQYF
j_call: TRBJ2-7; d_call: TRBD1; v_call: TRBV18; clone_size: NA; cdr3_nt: TGTGCCAGCTCATCAGGACAGGGCGGCGAGCAGTACTTC; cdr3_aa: CASSSGQGGEQYF
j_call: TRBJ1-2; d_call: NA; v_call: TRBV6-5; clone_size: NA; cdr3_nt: TGTGCCAGCAGTCCCGGACAGTCCTATGGCTACACCTTC; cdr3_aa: CASSPGQSYGYTF
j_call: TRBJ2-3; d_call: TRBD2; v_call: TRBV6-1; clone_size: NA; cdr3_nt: TGTGCCAGCAGTGAAGCGCTAGCGGGAGGGCCAGATACGCAGTATTTT; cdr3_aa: CASSEALAGGPDTQYF
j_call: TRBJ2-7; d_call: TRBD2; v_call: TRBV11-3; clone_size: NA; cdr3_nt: TGTGCCAGCAGCTTAAAAGCGGGAGTCGAGCAGTACTTC; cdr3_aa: CASSLKAGVEQYF
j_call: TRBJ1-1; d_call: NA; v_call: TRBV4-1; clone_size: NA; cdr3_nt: TGCGCCAGCAGCCACCCCAGTGGGCGGGCGAACACTGAAGCTTTCTTT; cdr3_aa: CASSHPSGRANTEAFF
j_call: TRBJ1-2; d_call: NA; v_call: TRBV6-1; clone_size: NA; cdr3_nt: TGTGCCAGCAGTGAAGGAGGCAAAGGAAGGGACTACACCTTC; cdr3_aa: CASSEGGKGRDYTF
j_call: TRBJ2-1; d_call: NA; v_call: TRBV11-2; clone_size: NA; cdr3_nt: TGTGCCAGCAGCTTGACAAATTACAATGAGCAGTTCTTC; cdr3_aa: CASSLTNYNEQFF
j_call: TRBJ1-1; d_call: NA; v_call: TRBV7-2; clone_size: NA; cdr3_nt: TGTGCCAGCAGCTTAGCCGTTAGTACTGAAGCTTTCTTT; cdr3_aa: CASSLAVSTEAFF
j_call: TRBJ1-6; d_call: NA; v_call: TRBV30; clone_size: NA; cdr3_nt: TGTGCCTGGAGTGTAGGCCAGAAAAATTCACCCCTCCACTTT; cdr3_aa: CAWSVGQKNSPLHF
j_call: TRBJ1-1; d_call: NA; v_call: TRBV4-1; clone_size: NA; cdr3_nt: TGCGCCAGCAGCCAACTCGTCAGGAACACTGAAGCTTTCTTT; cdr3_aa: CASSQLVRNTEAFF
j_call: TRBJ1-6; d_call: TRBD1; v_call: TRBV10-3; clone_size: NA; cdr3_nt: TGTGCCATCAGCGACAGGGCGGATTCACCCCTCCACTTT; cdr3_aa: CAISDRADSPLHF
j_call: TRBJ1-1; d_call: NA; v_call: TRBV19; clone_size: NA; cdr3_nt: TGTGCCAGTAGTCCCTTTCGGGATAACACTGAAGCTTTCTTT; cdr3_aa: CASSPFRDNTEAFF
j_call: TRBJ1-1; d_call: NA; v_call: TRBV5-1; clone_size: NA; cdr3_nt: TGCGCCAGCAGCTCAAAGGCCGGACTGATGAACACTGAAGCTTTCTTT; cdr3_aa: CASSSKAGLMNTEAFF
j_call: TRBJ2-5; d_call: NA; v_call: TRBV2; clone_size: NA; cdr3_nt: TGTGCCAGCAGTGAGGGGGATTTAGGGACCCAGTACTTC; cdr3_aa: CASSEGDLGTQYF
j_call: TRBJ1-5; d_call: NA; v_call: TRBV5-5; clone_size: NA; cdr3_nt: TGTGCCAGCAGCGAGGAAGGGGGTTTCGGCAATCAGCCCCAGCATTTT; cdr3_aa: CASSEEGGFGNQPQHF
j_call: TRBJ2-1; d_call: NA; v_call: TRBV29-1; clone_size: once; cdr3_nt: TGCAGCGCGATCCGGGACGGACACAATGAGCAGTTCTTC; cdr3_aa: CSAIRDGHNEQFF